This record covers a single TCR beta chain. This specimen comes from a study of T cell changes during pregnancy in multiple sclerosis. Clones were sequenced by immunoSEQ multiplex PCR, and TCRdb holds only the in-frame ones, with some missing. This table holds some 49,000 clones, 90% found once. CDR3 length: 14 residues. The germline V gene encodes CDR1 SGHTA and CDR2 FQGNSA. V dropped 5 bases and J dropped 5 bases, with 15 bases sitting between them. This clonotype was sampled from a female donor in good health, enrolled as a control in a pregnancy study. The chain links TRBV7-2 to TRBJ2-5; D perhaps matches TRBD1 (6 bases). The sample consisted of peripheral blood, taken after pregnancy. In nucleotides, the CDR3 is TGTGCCAGCAGCCCAACGACAGGATACGAGACCCAGTACTTC. This gives the protein CASSPTTGYETQYF.